A single sample gave rise to the 6 T cell receptor beta chains below, sequenced in a study of CD8+CD57+ T cells in acquired aplastic anemia (dated by TCRdb to 2017 to 2018). The listed sequencing device is Illumina HiSeq 2000. Genomic DNA was used as template for profiling of TCR beta VDJ combinations and CDR3 sequences. TCRdb reran the public reads through fastp at Q25 and MiXCR, keeping productive beta chains. Entries that share a CDR3 protein sequence are merged under the most common genes and DNA. The sample data list 95,000 to 120,000 distinct CDR3 sequences, and less than 65% of these were observed just once. Roughly 34% of the sample goes to the ten largest clones. The sequenced sample consisted of sorted CD4+, CD8+, or CD8+CD57+ T cells (not recorded which) from PBMCs. These receptors came from a human donor in good health, serving as a control.

CDR3 sequence (DNA): TGTGCCACCAGTGACTCATTAACAGGGGCCAAACTGTTTTTT. As protein: CATSDSLTGAKLFF. The rearrangement uses TRBV24-1 and TRBJ1-4; 7 positions agree with TRBD1. The CDR3 is 14 residues long. Trimming at V came to 4 bases and at J to 11 bases, leaving 9 bases not matched to a gene. Germline CDR1 KGHDR, CDR2 SFDVKD.

The table lists this clonotype with a count of one. The V and J genes are TRBV10-1 and TRBJ2-3; D ambiguous. Trimming pared 6 bases from V and 1 base from J, leaving 11 bases between. Germline V gives CDR1 WNHNN, CDR2 SYGVQD (reference sequence). There are 14 residues in the CDR3. CDR3 region: CASSQEQGTDTQYF. The CDR3 nucleotides read TGCGCCAGCAGCCAAGAGCAGGGCACAGATACGCAGTATTTT.

A single count supports this clonotype. The gene calls are TRBV2 and TRBJ2-3; D call uncertain. V was pared by 0 bases and J by 2 bases, with 9 bases between. Germline values: CDR1 SNHLY, CDR2 FYNNEI. This CDR3 has 15 amino acids. CDR3 in DNA: TGTGCCAGCAGTGAAGCCACCGTAGCCACAGATACGCAGTATTTT. This encodes CASSEATVATDTQYF.

This clonotype showed up many times. CDR3 protein: CASSPRGAGQQMNTEAFF. CDR3 nucleotide sequence: TGTGCCAGCAGCCCACGGGGGGCGGGACAACAGATGAACACTGAAGCTTTCTTT. This chain connects TRBV7-6 to TRBJ1-1, with D perhaps TRBD1 (6 bases). The CDR3 is 18 amino acids. Trimming cost V 5 bases and J 0 bases, with 22 bases left between them. Per germline, CDR1 SGHVS and CDR2 FNYEAQ.

The chain uses TRBV25-1 and TRBJ2-3; 7 bases match TRBD1. V was clipped by 5 bases and J by 14 bases; unmatched bases: 34. This CDR3 has 20 amino acids. Germline CDR1 is MGHDK and CDR2 is SYGVNS. This CDR3 reads CASSSDRIPYEQGFTGELYF. DNA for the CDR3: TGTGCCAGCAGTTCGGACAGGATACCCTACGAGCAGGGGTTCACCGGGGAGCTGTATTTT.

This clonotype was found many times. The rearrangement links TRBV9 to TRBJ1-2; 12 nucleotides line up with TRBD1. From germline, CDR1 is SGDLS and CDR2 YYNGEE. The V gene end was trimmed by 0 bases and the J gene end by 8 bases; junction bases not matched to a gene: 14. There are 18 residues in the CDR3. CDR3 region: CASSVGVERGQGASGYTF. As DNA, the CDR3 is TGTGCCAGCAGCGTAGGGGTCGAGCGGGGACAGGGGGCGTCGGGCTACACCTTC.